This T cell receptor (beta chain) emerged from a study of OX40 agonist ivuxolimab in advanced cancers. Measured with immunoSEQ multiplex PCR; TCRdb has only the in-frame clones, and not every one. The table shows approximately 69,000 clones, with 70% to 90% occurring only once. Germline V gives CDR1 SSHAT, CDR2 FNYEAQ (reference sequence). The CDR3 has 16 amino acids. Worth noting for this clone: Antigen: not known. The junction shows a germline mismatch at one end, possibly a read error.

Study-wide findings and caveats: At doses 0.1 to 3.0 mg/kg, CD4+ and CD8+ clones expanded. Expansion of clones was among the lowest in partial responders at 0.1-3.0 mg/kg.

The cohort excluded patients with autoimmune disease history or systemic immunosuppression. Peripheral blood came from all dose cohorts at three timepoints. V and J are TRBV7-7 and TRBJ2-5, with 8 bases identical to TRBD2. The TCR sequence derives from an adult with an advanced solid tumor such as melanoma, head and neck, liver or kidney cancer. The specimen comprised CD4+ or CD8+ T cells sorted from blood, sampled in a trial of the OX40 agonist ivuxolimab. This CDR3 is CASSSSPGGGFETQYF. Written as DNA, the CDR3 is TGTGCTAGCAGCTCCTCCCCGGGGGGGGGCTTTGAGACCCAGTACTTC.